A single sample gave rise to the 10 T cell receptor beta chains below, sequenced in a study of control samples from healthy donors and cancer patients. Repertoires were generated with immunoSEQ multiplex PCR, while TCRdb's copy carries only in-frame clones and drops some. The table records around 79,000 clones, over 85% of them present only once. Input material: PBMCs. The source is a middle-aged woman with lung cancer.

In DNA form, the CDR3 reads TGTGCCAGCAGCTTAGACCAGTCTAACATTCAGTACTTC. This gives the protein CASSLDQSNIQYF. The V and J genes are TRBV11-3 and TRBJ2-4; D uncertain. Germline V gene sequence: CDR1 SGHNT, CDR2 YENEEA. V lost 0 bases to trimming and J lost 7 bases, with 7 bases between them. This CDR3 region has 13 residues.

This rearrangement joins TRBV5-1 to TRBJ1-2, with TRBD1 matching 9 bases. This CDR3 comprises 16 residues. Looked up from germline, CDR1 is SGHRS and CDR2 is YFSETQ. J gave up 6 bases and V 0 bases, and 9 bases lay outside the gene matches. CDR3 in amino acids: CASSLGYGTGSDGYTF. CDR3 in DNA: TGCGCCAGCAGCTTGGGGTACGGGACAGGGAGTGATGGCTACACCTTC.

The chain couples TRBV2 to TRBJ1-2, with 8 nucleotides matching TRBD1. V dropped 8 bases and J dropped 3; count of bases not matched to a gene: 11. The CDR3 spans 15 residues. Germline CDR1 and CDR2: SNHLY and FYNNEI. CDR3 protein: CASPNSLDRDYGYTF. The CDR3 DNA reads as TGTGCCAGCCCGAATTCTTTGGACAGGGACTATGGCTACACCTTC.

This sequence joins TRBV11-2 and TRBJ1-1; 10 bases map to TRBD1. CDR1 and CDR2 from the germline V gene are SGHAT and FQNNGV. V gave up 5 bases and J gave up 4 bases; unmatched junction bases: 19. The CDR3 consists of 19 residues. DNA of the CDR3: TGTGCCAGCAGCGCCGGACAGGGGGATCTCAGGGTGTCGAGCACTGAAGCTTTCTTT. Its translation: CASSAGQGDLRVSSTEAFF.

The chain uses TRBV3-1 (or the pseudogene TRBV3-2) and TRBJ1-3; no firm D call. Germline V gene lookup returns CDR1 LGHDT and CDR2 YNNKEL (reference sequence). This CDR3 is 13 amino acids long. With 1 base removed from V and 7 bases from J, the gap between germline ends came to 8 bases. Written as DNA, the CDR3 is TGTGCCAGCAGCCAAGTTAGTGCGAACACCATATATTTT. Residues: CASSQVSANTIYF.

The gene calls are TRBV5-1 and TRBJ2-5; D not certain. Germline CDR1 and CDR2: SGHRS and YFSETQ. CDR3 size: 14 residues. V was shortened by 7 bases and J by 5 bases, with 18 bases between the two germline ends. The CDR3 reads CASRASPLGETQYF. The CDR3 DNA reads as TGCGCCAGCCGTGCCTCGCCCCTAGGGGAGACCCAGTACTTC.

The chain recombines TRBV11-2 with TRBJ1-1, with D uncertain. In germline, CDR1 is SGHAT, CDR2 FQNNGV. Trimming pared 1 base from V and 2 bases from J, leaving 8 bases between. The CDR3 spans 14 residues. The chain's CDR3 is CASSLGGANTEAFF. CDR3 in DNA: TGTGCCAGCAGCTTAGGCGGCGCTAACACTGAAGCTTTCTTT. The variable domain in full, completed from reference TRBV11-2 and TRBJ1-1, reads EAGVAQSPRYKIIEKRQSVAFWCNPISGHATLYWYQQILGQGPKLLIQFQNNGVVDDSQLPKDRFSAERLKGVDSTLKIQPAKLEDSAVYLCASSLGGANTEAFFGQGTRLTVV.

The table lists this clone with a few counts. The gene calls are TRBV28 and TRBJ1-5; unclear D gene. Trimming stripped 2 bases from V and 3 bases from J, with 5 bases between. Looked up from germline, CDR1 is MDHEN and CDR2 is SYDVKM. CDR3 length equals 13 residues. This CDR3 is CASSLSNNQPQHF. CDR3 nucleotide sequence: TGTGCCAGCAGTTTAAGCAACAATCAGCCCCAGCATTTT.

The CDR3 bases are TGTGCCTGGAGGGACCCGACAGGGCTCTATGGCTACACCTTC. Translating gives CAWRDPTGLYGYTF. V and J are TRBV30 and TRBJ1-2, with 7 bases identical to TRBD1. This CDR3 is built from 14 residues. V lost 3 bases, J lost 4 bases, and 8 bases stayed unmatched. Germline V gives CDR1 GTSNPN, CDR2 SVGIG (reference sequence).

V usage is TRBV4-2 and J usage is TRBJ1-2; D uncertain. In germline, CDR1 is LGHNA, CDR2 YNFKEQ. Trimming shortened V by 3 bases and J by 1 base, and 18 bases separated the two germline ends. This CDR3 is 17 amino acids long. This CDR3 is CASSQVASINFNYGYTF. The CDR3 bases are TGTGCCAGCAGCCAGGTTGCATCCATAAACTTTAACTATGGCTACACCTTC.